This T cell receptor beta chain was recovered during a study of PD-1 blockade in classical Hodgkin lymphoma. Whole-study findings and limits: Repertoire differences lack defined causes, possibly disease activity or prior therapy.

V gave up 0 bases and J gave up 5 bases; unmatched junction bases: 5. Germline V CDR1 and CDR2: SGHRS, YFSETQ. The CDR3 runs to 16 residues. Concerning this clone: The antigen is not known.

TCRdb's table, derived via immunoSEQ multiplex PCR, lists solely in-frame clones and lacks some. The sample gives 40,000 to 50,000 clones, around 87% of which show up once; approximately 5.7% is in the top ten. No patient escaped relapse after autologous stem cell transplantation, and brentuximab vedotin exposure varied. The sequences come from peripheral blood mononuclear cells (PBMCs), collected before the second cycle of nivolumab. The clonotype originates from a human donor with classical Hodgkin lymphoma. The chain carries TRBV5-1 and TRBJ2-1, with 10 positions matching TRBD2. The DNA of the CDR3 is TGCGCCAGCAGCTTGGTTAGCGGGAGGACAAACAATGAGCAGTTCTTC. Translation gives CASSLVSGRTNNEQFF.